This T cell receptor (beta chain) was recovered during a study of identical twins. As concerns this clonotype: Its cognate antigen is unknown.

TCRdb passed the 5' RACE reads through MiXCR, listing each CDR3 protein once. The sample records fewer than 550,000 distinct CDR3 sequences, approximately 14% being singletons. Broader study findings: Compared with models, monozygotic twins showed more out-of-frame TCR alpha sharing.

Trimming left V 4 bases short and J 4 bases short, with 12 bases between. CDR3 size: 15 residues. Germline CDR1 and CDR2: SGHRS and YFSETQ. These data are also associated with another study on yellow fever vaccine responses in identical twins. As reported in that work: Reportedly, the response of twins' T cells to the vaccine seemed partly convergent, partly personalized.

This sequence was found in a young woman in good health. The sequencing sample was made of CD4+ T cells sorted from blood. The chain employs TRBV5-1 and TRBJ1-6; perhaps TRBD1 as D (6 bases). CDR3 region: CASSRGQAYNSPLHF. CDR3 coding DNA: TGCGCCAGCAGCAGGGGACAAGCTTATAATTCACCCCTCCACTTT.